The rows below give T cell receptor beta chains drawn from one sample of a study of blood T cells in healthy people across ages. TCRdb used MiXCR to reprocess the 5' RACE reads, holding one entry per CDR3 protein. The sample lists approximately 780,000 distinct CDR3 sequences, 20% to 30% occurring once. The same data also went into a second study, on T cells of mothers and their children.

The specimen sequenced was blood. Source of these receptors: a boy younger than 18 in good health. The CDR3 runs from the conserved cysteine through the conserved F or W. The order of the fields is J gene, clone size, V gene, D gene, CDR3 DNA, CDR3 protein. The D gene is left open where the match is weak. Expanded clones get a size class; other rows say once, few or many, or leave the size out.

j_call: TRBJ2-7
clone_size: -
v_call: TRBV10-3
d_call: -
cdr3_nt: TGTGCCATCAGTCCGACGGGCGTCCCCTACGAGCAGTACTTC
cdr3_aa: CAISPTGVPYEQYF

j_call: TRBJ1-2
clone_size: few
v_call: TRBV7-3
d_call: -
cdr3_nt: TGTGCCAGCAGCCAAATGACATTTTCGGCCATGAGCGGTGGCTACACCTTC
cdr3_aa: CASSQMTFSAMSGGYTF

j_call: TRBJ2-7
clone_size: few
v_call: TRBV5-1
d_call: -
cdr3_nt: TGCGCCAGCTCCAACTTTCTCTCCTACGAGCAGTACTTC
cdr3_aa: CASSNFLSYEQYF

j_call: TRBJ2-4
clone_size: -
v_call: TRBV12-3/TRBV12-4
d_call: -
cdr3_nt: TGTGCCAGCAGATCTAACACGGTAGCCAAAAACATTCAGTACTTC
cdr3_aa: CASRSNTVAKNIQYF

j_call: TRBJ2-5
clone_size: -
v_call: TRBV5-1
d_call: -
cdr3_nt: TGCGCCAGCAGCGCGACCACACTTTTCTCGGCCCAGTACTTC
cdr3_aa: CASSATTLFSAQYF

j_call: TRBJ2-1
clone_size: few
v_call: TRBV10-1
d_call: -
cdr3_nt: TGCGCCAGCAGTGAGTCAGGTCAGTTCTTC
cdr3_aa: CASSESGQFF

j_call: TRBJ2-7
clone_size: many
v_call: TRBV6-5
d_call: -
cdr3_nt: TGTGCCAGCAGTTTGGGGAGCTTTGGCAAATCCTACGAGCAGTACTTC
cdr3_aa: CASSLGSFGKSYEQYF

j_call: TRBJ2-3
clone_size: -
v_call: TRBV12-3/TRBV12-4
d_call: -
cdr3_nt: TGTGCCAGCGGTTTAGACAGAGCAGATACGCAGTATTTT
cdr3_aa: CASGLDRADTQYF

j_call: TRBJ2-4
clone_size: -
v_call: TRBV18
d_call: -
cdr3_nt: TGTGCCAGCTCACCTTTCGGAGGGTTCGAAGGAGCCAAAAACATTCAGTACTTC
cdr3_aa: CASSPFGGFEGAKNIQYF

j_call: TRBJ1-2
clone_size: -
v_call: TRBV5-1
d_call: -
cdr3_nt: TGCGCCAGCAGTGTTATCCAGGGGCCGGGTGGTGGCTACACCTTC
cdr3_aa: CASSVIQGPGGGYTF

j_call: TRBJ2-5
clone_size: few
v_call: TRBV24-1
d_call: -
cdr3_nt: TGTGCCACCAGTGATTTGGGGGAGACCCAGTACTTC
cdr3_aa: CATSDLGETQYF

j_call: TRBJ2-5
clone_size: -
v_call: TRBV6-5
d_call: TRBD2
cdr3_nt: TGTGCCAGTCAGGAGGGCGGGGGGATTCAAGAGACCCAGTACTTC
cdr3_aa: CASQEGGGIQETQYF

j_call: TRBJ2-1
clone_size: few
v_call: TRBV14
d_call: -
cdr3_nt: TGTGCCAGCAGCCAAGAGGCCGGACAAGACAATGAGCAGTTCTTC
cdr3_aa: CASSQEAGQDNEQFF

j_call: TRBJ2-5
clone_size: many
v_call: TRBV9
d_call: TRBD2
cdr3_nt: TGTGCCAGCAGTCCTAGCGGGGGGACCCAAGAGACCCAGTACTTC
cdr3_aa: CASSPSGGTQETQYF

j_call: TRBJ2-5
clone_size: -
v_call: TRBV9
d_call: TRBD2
cdr3_nt: TGTGCCAGCAGCGCGCCGAGGGCTAGCGGGAACCAAGAGACCCAGTACTTC
cdr3_aa: CASSAPRASGNQETQYF

j_call: TRBJ1-4
clone_size: once
v_call: TRBV6-5
d_call: -
cdr3_nt: TGTGCCAGCAGCCGAATCGCTGGACGGGTACTGTTTTTT
cdr3_aa: CASSRIAGRVLFF

j_call: TRBJ2-5
clone_size: -
v_call: TRBV20-1
d_call: TRBD2
cdr3_nt: TGCAGTGGACGCGGGACTAGCGGGGTTGAGACCCAGTACTTC
cdr3_aa: CSGRGTSGVETQYF

j_call: TRBJ2-5
clone_size: -
v_call: TRBV18
d_call: TRBD2
cdr3_nt: TGTGCCAGCTCACCTCTGAAAAGCGGGGCGGGACAAGAGACCCAGTACTTC
cdr3_aa: CASSPLKSGAGQETQYF

j_call: TRBJ2-1
clone_size: many
v_call: TRBV10-3
d_call: -
cdr3_nt: TGTGCCACCTCGGGCAGGAGCTACAATGAGCAGTTCTTC
cdr3_aa: CATSGRSYNEQFF

j_call: TRBJ1-4
clone_size: few
v_call: TRBV28
d_call: -
cdr3_nt: TGTGCCAGCAGTTTAGGGTGGGGACCCTTCGCGATAACTAATGAAAAACTGTTTTTT
cdr3_aa: CASSLGWGPFAITNEKLFF

j_call: TRBJ2-6
clone_size: -
v_call: TRBV6-1
d_call: TRBD1
cdr3_nt: TGTGCCAGCAGCCTCAGACAGGGCTCTGGGGCCAACGTCCTGACTTTC
cdr3_aa: CASSLRQGSGANVLTF

j_call: TRBJ1-2
clone_size: -
v_call: TRBV21-1
d_call: -
cdr3_nt: TGTGCCAGCAGCCCTAGGACTCAGGTCACCTTC
cdr3_aa: CASSPRTQVTF

j_call: TRBJ2-7
clone_size: once
v_call: TRBV30
d_call: -
cdr3_nt: TGTGCCTGGACTGGAGGGGGCCCTTCTAGCTCCTACGAGCAGTACTTC
cdr3_aa: CAWTGGGPSSSYEQYF

j_call: TRBJ2-1
clone_size: -
v_call: TRBV5-1
d_call: -
cdr3_nt: TGCGCCAGCAGCTTTGGACTAGGGGGGAACAATGAGCAGTTCTTC
cdr3_aa: CASSFGLGGNNEQFF

j_call: TRBJ1-6
clone_size: -
v_call: TRBV19
d_call: -
cdr3_nt: TGTGCCAGTCATAAAGGGTTGAATTCACCCCTCCACTTT
cdr3_aa: CASHKGLNSPLHF

j_call: TRBJ2-5
clone_size: -
v_call: TRBV10-3
d_call: -
cdr3_nt: TGTGCCATCAGTGAGTCGGTAGCGGTTGCCCAGTACTTC
cdr3_aa: CAISESVAVAQYF

j_call: TRBJ1-2
clone_size: -
v_call: TRBV20-1
d_call: -
cdr3_nt: TGCAGTGCTAGAGATCCCGCTGGTGGCTATGGCTGCACCTTC
cdr3_aa: CSARDPAGGYGCTF

j_call: TRBJ1-6
clone_size: -
v_call: TRBV5-1
d_call: -
cdr3_nt: TGCGCCAGCAGCTTGGAAAAGTGGGGTTCACCCCTCCACTTT
cdr3_aa: CASSLEKWGSPLHF

j_call: TRBJ2-5
clone_size: -
v_call: TRBV3-1
d_call: TRBD1
cdr3_nt: TGTGCCAGCAGCCATCTGACAGGGTCCAGTCTCGAGACCCAGTACTTC
cdr3_aa: CASSHLTGSSLETQYF

j_call: TRBJ2-1
clone_size: few
v_call: TRBV5-1
d_call: TRBD2
cdr3_nt: TGCGCCAGCAGCCTGGGACTAGCGTGGTACAATGAGCAGTTCTTC
cdr3_aa: CASSLGLAWYNEQFF

j_call: TRBJ2-5
clone_size: few
v_call: TRBV10-3
d_call: TRBD2
cdr3_nt: TGTGCCATCAGTGTGCCCGGGACTAGCGGGGAAGAGACCCAGTACTTC
cdr3_aa: CAISVPGTSGEETQYF

j_call: TRBJ1-2
clone_size: -
v_call: TRBV7-9
d_call: TRBD1
cdr3_nt: TGTGCCAGCAGCGGCACAGGGGGGTATGGCTACACCTTC
cdr3_aa: CASSGTGGYGYTF

j_call: TRBJ2-7
clone_size: -
v_call: TRBV27
d_call: TRBD2
cdr3_nt: TGTGCCAGCAGTCCTAGCGGGGGGAACTCCTACGAGCAGTACTTC
cdr3_aa: CASSPSGGNSYEQYF

j_call: TRBJ2-3
clone_size: many
v_call: TRBV20-1
d_call: -
cdr3_nt: TGCAGTGCTCCCGAGCGTTCGGGAACAGATACGCAGTATTTT
cdr3_aa: CSAPERSGTDTQYF

j_call: TRBJ2-7
clone_size: -
v_call: TRBV19
d_call: -
cdr3_nt: TGTGCCAGTAGTTCTTTTGAGGGATCCTACGAGCAGTACTTC
cdr3_aa: CASSSFEGSYEQYF

j_call: TRBJ2-2
clone_size: few
v_call: TRBV12-3/TRBV12-4
d_call: -
cdr3_nt: TGTGCCAGCAGCTATTACACCGGGGAGCTGTTTTTT
cdr3_aa: CASSYYTGELFF

j_call: TRBJ2-5
clone_size: -
v_call: TRBV3-1
d_call: TRBD2
cdr3_nt: TGTGCCAGCAGCGAAAGCGGGGAGAAGACCCAGTACTTC
cdr3_aa: CASSESGEKTQYF